The 10 T cell receptor beta chains reported below all come from one sample, sequenced in a study of blood T cell repertoires in COVID-19. Sequenced by immunoSEQ multiplex PCR; TCRdb stores in-frame clones only, minus some. The sample consists of about 42,000 clones, 70% to 80% of them appearing once. Sequenced sample: peripheral blood. The receptor source for this set is a woman between 65 and 79 years old with acute or convalescent COVID-19.

The chain recombines TRBV6-2 or TRBV6-3 with TRBJ2-7; 8 bases agree with TRBD1. CDR1 and CDR2 from the germline V gene are MNHEY and SVGEGT. The ends lost 0 bases at V and 5 bases at J; junction bases unmatched: 9. The CDR3 loop spans 16 amino acids. The CDR3 DNA reads TGTGCCAGCAGTTACTCTTTGGGCAGGGGGCCCAACGAGCAGTACTTC. Protein product: CASSYSLGRGPNEQYF.

The J gene is TRBJ1-5, the V gene TRBV6-4; D is uncertain. Germline V lookup: CDR1 MRHNA, CDR2 SNTAGT. V was cut by 5 bases and J by 4 bases, with 9 bases left in between. This CDR3 has 13 residues. The CDR3 DNA reads TGTGCCAGCAGTACCGAGATTAATCAGCCCCAGCATTTT. Amino acids: CASSTEINQPQHF.

This clone was seen only once. J is TRBJ2-7 and V is TRBV5-1, with TRBD1 matching over 10 bases. The CDR3 runs to 14 residues. V was pared by 7 bases and J by 5 bases, with 9 bases of the junction left unmatched. Germline V lookup: CDR1 SGHRS, CDR2 YFSETQ. DNA of the CDR3: TGCGCCAGCGGCATTCCGGGACAGGGGAACGAGCAGTACTTC. Its protein product is CASGIPGQGNEQYF.

V gene TRBV25-1 combines with J gene TRBJ2-6; unclear D gene. V lost 3 bases and J 2 bases, leaving 8 bases between the germline ends. CDR3 length: 15 residues. Germline lookup yields CDR1 MGHDK and CDR2 SYGVNS. In nucleotides, the CDR3 is TGTGCCAGCAGTGATATAATCGCTGGGGCCAACGTCCTGACTTTC. This codes for CASSDIIAGANVLTF.

This clone has only a few counts. The chain carries TRBV5-1 and TRBJ2-1; 9 bases line up with TRBD1. This CDR3 comprises 17 residues. Trimming removed 4 bases from V and 3 bases from J; junction bases left unmatched: 11. The germline gives CDR1 SGHRS, CDR2 YFSETQ. This chain's CDR3 is CASSPTPGTGRYNEQFF. In DNA, the CDR3 is TGCGCCAGCAGCCCAACACCCGGGACAGGGCGCTACAATGAGCAGTTCTTC.

The rearrangement joins TRBV7-2 to TRBJ2-1; 8 bases map to TRBD1. Losses at the gene ends were 3 bases for V and 0 bases for J; bases not matched to a gene: 13. The CDR3 runs 19 residues. Per germline, CDR1 SGHTA and CDR2 FQGNSA. CDR3 sequence (DNA): TGTGCCAGCAGCTTCCGTCCCGGGACAGGCGACAGCTCCTACAATGAGCAGTTCTTC. Protein product: CASSFRPGTGDSSYNEQFF.

Comments on this clone: The junction and the germline gene differ at one end; a read error may be behind it. J is TRBJ1-2 and V is TRBV7-2, with D possibly TRBD1 on 5 matching bases. CDR1 SGHTA and CDR2 FQGNSA come from the germline V gene. CDR3 size: 11 residues. The CDR3 DNA sequence: TGTGCCAGCAGCTTGGGACTAGAGGCCTCCTTC. It is translated as CASSLGLEASF.

V gene TRBV4-2 combines with J gene TRBJ2-1; tentative D call: TRBD2 (5 bases). Germline lookup yields CDR1 LGHNA and CDR2 YNFKEQ. This CDR3 comprises 16 residues. Deletions cut 0 bases from V and 0 bases from J, with 9 bases between. The CDR3: CASSQELASSYNEQFF. The CDR3 nucleotides are TGTGCCAGCAGCCAAGAGCTAGCCAGCTCCTACAATGAGCAGTTCTTC.

This clone appeared once. One junction end disagrees with the germline gene, perhaps due to a read error. The chain employs TRBV13 and TRBJ1-2, with 9 bases that match TRBD1. This CDR3 is 15 amino acids long. Germline values: CDR1 PRHDT, CDR2 FYEKMQ (reference sequence). As DNA, the CDR3 is TGTGCCAGCAGCTTCCAACAGGGGGCTGACTATGGCTACATCTTC. Translation: CASSFQQGADYGYIF.

This clone was observed a few times. The chain couples TRBV5-1 to TRBJ2-1; D may be TRBD2 (6 bases). Looked up from germline, CDR1 is SGHRS and CDR2 is YFSETQ. This CDR3 region has 16 residues. V lost 1 base, J lost 7 bases, and 18 bases lay in between. This CDR3 reads CASSLTRGTTGNEQFF. As DNA, the CDR3 is TGCGCCAGCAGCTTGACTCGGGGGACCACGGGGAATGAGCAGTTCTTC. Using reference TRBV5-1 and TRBJ2-1 for the parts outside the CDR3, the full variable domain is KAGVTQTPRYLIKTRGQQVTLSCSPISGHRSVSWYQQTPGQGLQFLFEYFSETQRNKGNFPGRFSGRQFSNSRSEMNVSTLELGDSALYLCASSLTRGTTGNEQFFGPGTRLTVL.